This TCR beta chain was captured by sequencing in a study of CD8+ T cells in alopecia areata (dated by TCRdb to the late 2010s). For the study in its entirety: The treated patients, all with moderate-to-severe alopecia areata, were enrolled in an open-label pilot trial of oral tofacitinib given at 5 to 10 mg twice daily. Patients received tofacitinib for 6 to 18 months and were then followed off drug for 6 months to check for delayed response and recurrence. For the treated patients, the SALT score, which quantifies what percentage of scalp surface area is affected, served as the measure of disease severity. High-throughput TCRbeta sequencing was used to examine T cell clonal expansion in alopecia areata in both the C3H/HeJ mouse model and human patients. In humans, TCRbeta sequencing was performed on scalp tissue and on sorted CD4+ and CD8+ peripheral blood T cells from healthy controls and from patients with patchy or totalis/universalis alopecia areata. Biopsies were taken from tofacitinib-treated patients at baseline and at 4 and 24 weeks of treatment, and a later scalp biopsy was taken in several of the tofacitinib-treated patients. Clonality in the scalp was compared among normal scalp (n=4), patchy alopecia areata scalp (n=8), and alopecia totalis/universalis scalp (n=8). RNA came from the PAXgene miRNA kit for fixed scalp, the miRNeasy kit for PBMCs, and the RNeasy kit for mouse skin. Amplification of TCRbeta CDR3 regions was done by immunoSEQ multiplex PCR using 35 Vbeta forward primers and 13 Jbeta reverse primers.

In the germline V gene, CDR1 corresponds to MNHEY and CDR2 to SVGAGI. Inclusive of the bounding cysteine and phenylalanine, the CDR3 is 12 residues long. Only the CDR3 DNA is retained, 36 bases long and in frame from the first base. The time point label of this sample denotes: about 4 weeks on oral tofacitinib. Taken with the paper, the label for treatment or condition translates to: oral pan-JAK inhibitor, 5-10 mg twice daily. Lesional scalp punch biopsies and peripheral blood were obtained from alopecia areata patients. Human scalp biopsies went straight into PAXgene tissue containers for immediate fixation. Study-wide conclusions, independent of this receptor: Scalp TCR repertoire analysis is complicated because resident alphabeta T cells in normal human skin are also sequenced, whereas mouse skin is dominated by gammadelta T cells. Because the treated cohort was small and had just a single nonresponder, larger studies are needed to establish links between baseline CD8+ expansion and response. Compared with normal scalp, lesional scalp had higher clonality and more expanded CD8+ clones, particularly in alopecia totalis/universalis, a pattern that suggests antigenic drive. With tofacitinib, both scalp clonality and the number of expanded CD8+ clones among the top 100 scalp clones went down significantly. Shared TCR sequences between patients were less evident than in mice, which may be partly attributable to HLA diversity in the patient population. During tofacitinib treatment, many expanded lesional clones remained in scalp and blood, and this persistence may partly explain relapse after treatment is stopped.

Libraries came from the immunoSEQ multiplex PCR assay. RNA was extracted from all samples and reverse transcribed into cDNA as template for TCR sequencing. First-strand cDNA was synthesized using SuperScript III with a 2:1 mix of oligo-dT and random hexamers. A synthetic immune receptor repertoire was used to gauge amplification bias, and whatever bias remained was removed computationally. In the source study's methods: Raw reads were preprocessed for error removal, and CDR3 was defined according to IMGT conventions as running from the conserved cysteine to phenylalanine. Clonality was computed as 1 minus the Shannon entropy, with the entropy normalized by log2 of the number of productive unique TCRs. Whether each scalp clone was CD4 or CD8 was inferred by checking scalp TCRbeta sequences against the CD4 and CD8 repertoires from sorted blood. This immuneACCESS table, as held by TCRdb, lists in-frame sequences with V and J called but not all clones. Of the missing ones, under half trace to an unresolved V gene in checked studies; the others have no known cause. Clone size and the V and J calls come from that table; the DNA yielded D and trimming. For this sample there are about 12,000 clones; approximately 67% appear just once. The ten largest clones represent about 6.5% of the sample.

With respect to this clone: Its recognized antigen is unknown. No much larger clonotype is one base removed from it; base qualities were not supplied.

The sequence came from a human donor with alopecia areata. Recombination joined TRBV6-5 with TRBJ2-7; the junction holds 7 bases that match TRBD1. The sample was skin, taken at week 4, from a patient treated with tofacitinib. The sequenced DNA: TGTGCGATACAGGGGCCATCCTACGAGCAGTACTTC. It translates as CAIQGPSYEQYF.